This T cell receptor (beta chain) was profiled in a study of cytomegalovirus exposure and HLA in healthy donors. Study-level results: Most CMV-associated TCR beta chains appeared HLA-restricted in a later analysis.

PCR was performed using 60 Vbeta and 13 Jbeta primers. Original methodology: Unique TCR beta chains totaled some 81 million in a later count, with approximately 11 million of them shared. The assay was immunoSEQ multiplex PCR, and TCRdb's table has in-frame clones only and misses some. V and J calls and clone size are those listed in that table; D and trimming were worked out from the DNA. The sample lists some 96,000 clones; approximately 80% were seen once. J lost 4 bases, V lost 0 bases, and 10 bases had no gene match. CDR1 and CDR2 from the germline V gene are SGDLS and YYNGEE. This CDR3 region has 19 residues. A remark on this clone: Antigen unknown.

The V gene is TRBV9, the J gene TRBJ2-2, with TRBD2 identical over 12 bases. Sequencing used PBMCs. The clonotype originates from a female donor in good health and CMV-seronegative. The CDR3 protein is CASSVVGASGGAFTGELFF. For the CDR3, the DNA is TGTGCCAGCAGCGTAGTGGGTGCTAGCGGGGGGGCCTTCACCGGGGAGCTGTTTTTT.